This T cell receptor beta chain was recovered during a study of response to subunit inactivated influenza vaccine. V gave up 4 bases and J gave up 14 bases, with 14 bases separating them. CDR1 is MNHEY and CDR2 is SMNVEV in the germline V gene (reference sequence). This CDR3 is built from 11 residues. Regarding this clonotype: The antigen is undetermined.

TCRdb reprocessed the RT-PCR reads with MiXCR, giving one entry per CDR3 protein. This table has approximately 200,000 distinct CDR3 sequences, approximately 15% appearing once. Notes on the study in general: After each seasonal influenza vaccination, few new T cells are recruited, the authors suggested.

Sequenced here: CD8+ T cells sorted from PBMCs, sampled 5 days after vaccination. The receptor was isolated from a man aged 45-60 years who received an inactivated influenza vaccine. The V call is TRBV27, the J call TRBJ1-1; possibly TRBD1 for D (6 bases). CDR3 sequence: CASSSNRVEFF. CDR3 nucleotides: TGTGCCAGCAGTTCAAACAGGGTAGAGTTCTTT.